This TCR beta chain was recovered during a study of T cells in Graves' hyperthyroidism and ophthalmopathy. General study points: Appearing also in blood were most of the thyroid clonotypes expanded above 0.001.

RNA transcripts yielded amplified TCR beta CDR3 regions. Researchers ran a first-round RT-PCR on the TCR CDR3 using the HTBI primer set. TCRdb reprocessed the multiplex PCR reads with MiXCR, giving one entry per CDR3 protein. The data show approximately 620,000 distinct CDR3 sequences, with over 11% seen just once and more than 5% held by the top ten. This clonotype was counted ten times or more. The antigen remains unidentified. J lost 2 bases, V lost 5 bases, and 4 bases had no gene match. The CDR3 is 14 amino acids. Looked up from germline, CDR1 is SGHVS and CDR2 is FQNEAQ. The sequenced material came from blood. The source of this sequence is a woman aged 25 to 39 with Graves' hyperthyroidism that later progressed to Graves' ophthalmopathy. The chain combines TRBV7-8 with TRBJ2-3; 7 bases are a match to TRBD2. The CDR3 is CASSPGRVTDTQYF. CDR3 nucleotides: TGTGCCAGCAGCCCTGGGAGGGTCACAGATACGCAGTATTTT.